This T cell receptor (beta chain) was recorded in a study of CD8 T cells in ankylosing spondylitis. General study findings and limits: A TCR beta motif made of fewer than 10 highly homologous variants seemed typical of ankylosing spondylitis blood. Past studies reported some motif variants in reactive arthritis synovial fluid and blood. Disease-linked clones were reportedly significantly enriched in matched ankylosing spondylitis synovial fluid.

A quantitative 5'-RACE method, one with molecular barcodes, was used to make TCR beta libraries. MiXCR was run by TCRdb on the 5' RACE reads, yielding one entry per CDR3 protein. The sample carries some 250,000 distinct CDR3 sequences, around 7.8% recorded once. This clonotype was observed at least ten times. The target antigen is unknown. CDR3 length: 15 residues. V lost 4 bases, J lost 7 bases, and 19 bases lay in between. Germline lookup yields CDR1 LGHDT and CDR2 YNNKEL (reference sequence). This receptor was taken from a male donor with ankylosing spondylitis or in good health (not recorded which). The specimen sequenced was blood, either unsorted or a sorted T cell fraction (not recorded which). The chain carries TRBV3-1 and TRBJ1-1, with a weak D call TRBD1 (6 bases). DNA of the CDR3: TGTGCCAGCAGCCCTCAGGTGGGGGCGCGTGGTGAAGCTTTCTTT. Its translation: CASSPQVGARGEAFF.